The subject of this entry is one TCR beta chain. This sample was taken from a study of cytomegalovirus exposure and HLA in healthy donors. PCR was performed using 60 Vbeta and 13 Jbeta primers. Assay used: immunoSEQ multiplex PCR; TCRdb lists only in-frame clones, some missing. The sample lists over 85,000 clones, approximately 79% occurring once. The sample taken for sequencing was PBMCs. The origin of this receptor is a young man in good health and CMV-seropositive.

The CDR3 nucleotides read TGTGCCAGCAGCTTAGTGAGGGAGGGAAAACTGTTTTTT. Its protein is CASSLVREGKLFF. The V gene is TRBV11-3, the J gene TRBJ1-4; D is uncertain. V lost 1 base to trimming and J lost 10 bases, with 10 bases between them. There are 13 residues in the CDR3. The germline CDR1 and CDR2 sequences are SGHNT and YENEEA.